This TCR beta chain was obtained from a study of cytomegalovirus exposure and HLA in healthy donors. CDR1 and CDR2 from the germline V gene are SSHAT and FNYEAQ (reference sequence). The CDR3 is 14 residues long. A remark on this clone: Its antigen is currently unknown. An end of the junction differs from the germline gene, which may be a read error.

Whole-study findings and limits: In vitro assays verified that three CMV-associated chains recognized CMV antigens specifically. The classifier, whose performance was assessed in both the original and validation cohorts, reportedly diagnosed cytomegalovirus status with high specificity and sensitivity.

Method: immunoSEQ multiplex PCR; TCRdb's copy keeps in-frame clones and lacks some. In the table there are fewer than 100,000 clones, approximately 90% of which are singletons. The rearrangement uses TRBV7-7 and TRBJ2-1, with 8 bases matching TRBD2. The receptor comes from a man under 40 in good health and CMV-seronegative. Sequenced input: PBMCs. CDR3 protein: CASSPGLEGSEQFF. The CDR3 DNA is TGTGCTAGCAGCCCGGGACTAGAGGGGAGTGAGCAGTTCTTC.